These 3 T cell receptor beta chains share one sample of origin, sequenced in a study of identical twins. One entry per CDR3 protein results from TCRdb running MiXCR on the 5' RACE reads. The repertoire holds hundreds of thousands of distinct CDR3 sequences, roughly 24% seen once, with 2.5% to 3.5% in the top ten. These data were also reused for a study on T cells expressing NK-cell markers.

Sequencing was carried out using CD4+ T cells sorted from blood. These receptors were collected from a woman aged 18-35 years in good health.

The chain uses TRBV2 and TRBJ2-2; no reliable D call. V was clipped by 5 bases and J by 0 bases, with 7 bases between them. This CDR3 is 14 amino acids long. CDR1 and CDR2 (germline): SNHLY, FYNNEI. CDR3 nucleotides: TGTGCCAGCAGTCGGTTCGCGAACACCGGGGAGCTGTTTTTT. This sequence encodes CASSRFANTGELFF. Full variable domain (remainder filled in from reference TRBV2 and TRBJ2-2): EPEVTQTPSHQVTQMGQEVILRCVPISNHLYFYWYRQILGQKVEFLVSFYNNEISEKSEIFDDQFSVERPDGSNFTLKIRSTKLEDSAMYFCASSRFANTGELFFGEGSRLTVL.

The J gene is TRBJ2-5, the V gene TRBV20-1; 7 nucleotides match TRBD2. The CDR3 sequence is 16 residues long. V lost 1 base and J lost 1; bases outside the gene matches: 9. CDR1 and CDR2 (germline): DFQATT, SNEGSKA (reference sequence). CDR3: CSARVGEGFVQETQYF. CDR3 bases: TGCAGTGCTAGAGTGGGGGAGGGGTTCGTCCAAGAGACCCAGTACTTC.

The V and J genes are TRBV5-5 and TRBJ2-1, with a weak D call TRBD1 (5 bases). Trimming stripped 8 bases from V and 7 bases from J, with 16 bases between. Germline loops: CDR1 SGHKS, CDR2 YYEKEE (reference sequence). CDR3 length equals 13 residues. CDR3 in amino acids: CARSPGFGNEQFF. The CDR3 nucleotides read TGTGCCAGGAGCCCAGGGTTTGGGAATGAGCAGTTCTTC.